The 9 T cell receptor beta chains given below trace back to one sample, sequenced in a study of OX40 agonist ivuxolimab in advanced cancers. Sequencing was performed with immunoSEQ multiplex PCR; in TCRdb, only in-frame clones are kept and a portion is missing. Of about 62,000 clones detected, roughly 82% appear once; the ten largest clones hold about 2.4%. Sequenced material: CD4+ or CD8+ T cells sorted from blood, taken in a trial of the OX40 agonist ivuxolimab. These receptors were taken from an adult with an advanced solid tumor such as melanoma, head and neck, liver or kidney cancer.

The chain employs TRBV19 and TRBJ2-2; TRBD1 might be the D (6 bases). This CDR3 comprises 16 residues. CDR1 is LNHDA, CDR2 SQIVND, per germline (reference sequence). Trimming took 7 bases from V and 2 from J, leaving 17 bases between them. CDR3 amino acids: CASTQMGTTNTGELFF. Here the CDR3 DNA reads TGTGCCAGTACCCAAATGGGGACAACTAACACCGGGGAGCTGTTTTTT.

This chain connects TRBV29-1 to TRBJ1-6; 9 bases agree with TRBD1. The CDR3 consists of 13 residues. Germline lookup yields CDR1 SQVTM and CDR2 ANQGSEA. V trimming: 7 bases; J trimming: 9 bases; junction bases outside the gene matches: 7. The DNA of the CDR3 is TGCAGCGCAGCGGGACAGGGTGGTTCACCCCTCCACTTT. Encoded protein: CSAAGQGGSPLHF.

CDR3 in amino acids: CASSQGQGNQPQHF. In DNA, the CDR3 is TGCGCCAGCAGCCAGGGACAGGGGAATCAGCCCCAGCATTTT. V and J are TRBV5-1 and TRBJ1-5, with 10 bases matching TRBD1. Germline CDR1 and CDR2: SGHRS and YFSETQ. This CDR3 contains 14 residues. V lost 4 bases to trimming and J lost 4 bases; unmatched junction nucleotides: 2.

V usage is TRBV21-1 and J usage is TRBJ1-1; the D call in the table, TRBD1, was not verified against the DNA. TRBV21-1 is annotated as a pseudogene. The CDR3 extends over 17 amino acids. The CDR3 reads CASSGLNQTDPNTEAFF. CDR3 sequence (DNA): TGTGCCAGCAGCGGGTTAAATCAGACAGATCCAAACACTGAAGCTTTCTTT.

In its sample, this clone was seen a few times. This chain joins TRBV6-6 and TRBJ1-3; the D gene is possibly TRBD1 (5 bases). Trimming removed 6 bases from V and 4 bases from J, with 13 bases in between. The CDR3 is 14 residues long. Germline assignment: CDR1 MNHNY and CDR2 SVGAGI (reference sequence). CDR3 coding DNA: TGTGCCAGCAGCTGGGACCGCTCAGGAAACACCATATATTTT. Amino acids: CASSWDRSGNTIYF.

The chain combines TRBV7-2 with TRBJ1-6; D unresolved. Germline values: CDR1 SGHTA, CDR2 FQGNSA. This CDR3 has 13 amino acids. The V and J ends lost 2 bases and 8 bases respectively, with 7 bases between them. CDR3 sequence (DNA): TGTGCCAGCAGCTTACAATTCGATTCACCCCTCCACTTT. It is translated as CASSLQFDSPLHF.

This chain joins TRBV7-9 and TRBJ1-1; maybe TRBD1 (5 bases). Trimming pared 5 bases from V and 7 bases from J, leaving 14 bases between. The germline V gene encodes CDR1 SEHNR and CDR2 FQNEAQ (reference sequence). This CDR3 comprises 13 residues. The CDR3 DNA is TGTGCCAGCAGCAAGGACACCCTACATGAAGCTTTCTTT. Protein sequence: CASSKDTLHEAFF.

CDR3 DNA sequence: TGTGCCAGCAGCCGGGGGGGCCAGGGCTATGAGACCCAGTACTTC. It encodes CASSRGGQGYETQYF. The chain couples TRBV2 to TRBJ2-5; 8 positions agree with TRBD2. V lost 6 bases and J lost 5; bases outside the gene matches: 11. The CDR3 spans 15 residues. Germline values: CDR1 SNHLY, CDR2 FYNNEI.

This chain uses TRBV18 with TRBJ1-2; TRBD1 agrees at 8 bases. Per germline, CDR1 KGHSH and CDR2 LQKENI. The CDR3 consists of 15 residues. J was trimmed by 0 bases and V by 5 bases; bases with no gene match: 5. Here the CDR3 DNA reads TGTGCCAGCTCAACGAGGACAGGGTCTAACTATGGCTACACCTTC. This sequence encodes CASSTRTGSNYGYTF. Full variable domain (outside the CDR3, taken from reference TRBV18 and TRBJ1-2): NAGVMQNPRHLVRRRGQEARLRCSPMKGHSHVYWYRQLPEEGLKFMVYLQKENIIDESGMPKERFSAEFPKEGPSILRIQQVVRGDSAAYFCASSTRTGSNYGYTFGSGTRLTVV.